These 28 T cell receptor beta chains were all obtained from the same sample, sequenced in a study of T cells in Graves' hyperthyroidism and ophthalmopathy. Researchers took RNA transcripts and amplified the TCR beta CDR3 regions from them. First-round RT-PCR with HTBI primers amplified the TCR CDR3 region. MiXCR, run by TCRdb on the multiplex PCR reads, gives a single entry per CDR3 protein. The sample includes about 610,000 distinct CDR3 sequences, 14% to 15% of them seen just once. The sequencing input was blood. The receptors shown here come from a woman aged 40-49 years with Graves' ophthalmopathy.

The gene calls are TRBV20-1 and TRBJ1-1, with D perhaps TRBD1 (6 bases). In germline, CDR1 is DFQATT, CDR2 SNEGSKA (reference sequence). V shed 0 bases and J shed 0 bases, with 20 bases lying between them. The CDR3 has 18 amino acids. CDR3 sequence (DNA): TGCAGTGCTAGAGATAACCCTTTCCAGACAGGTATGAACACTGAAGCTTTCTTT. Residues: CSARDNPFQTGMNTEAFF.

The chain has TRBV12-3 or TRBV12-4 and TRBJ2-7, with D hard to call. The V gene lost 6 bases and the J gene lost 6 bases, with 18 bases spanning the gap. The CDR3 contains 14 residues. The CDR3 is CASSLSAPSGEQYF. CDR3 nucleotide sequence: TGTGCCAGCAGCTTGAGTGCCCCCTCAGGCGAGCAGTACTTC.

The table lists this clonotype with many counts. The V gene is TRBV29-1, the J gene TRBJ2-7; 9 bases align to TRBD1. V lost 1 base and J lost 2; bases outside the gene matches: 9. The CDR3 extends over 16 amino acids. CDR1 and CDR2 from the germline V gene are SQVTM and ANQGSEA. CDR3 nucleotides: TGCAGCGTTGAAGGGGAACGGGACAGGGCGCCCTACGAGCAGTACTTC. This translates into CSVEGERDRAPYEQYF.

This clonotype was detected many times. CDR3 residues: CATSRDSGLAGVSDTQYF. CDR3 coding DNA: TGTGCCACCAGCAGAGATTCGGGACTAGCGGGAGTGTCAGATACGCAGTATTTT. This sequence joins TRBV15 and TRBJ2-3; 14 bases line up with TRBD2. Germline V gene data show CDR1 as LNHNV and CDR2 as YYDKDF (reference sequence). This CDR3 region has 18 residues. With 0 bases clipped from V and 4 bases from J, the junction kept 6 bases outside the gene matches.

This clonotype was picked up many times. The CDR3 nucleotides are TGTGCCAGCAGCTTAAACAGGGAAATGGGCACAGTGGGGATTGAGAGCAATCAGCCCCAGCATTTT. As protein: CASSLNREMGTVGIESNQPQHF. The chain is built from TRBV7-3 and TRBJ1-5; possible D gene TRBD1, 6 bases. Germline CDR1 reads SGHTA; CDR2 reads FQGTGA. V was cut by 1 base and J by 1 base, with 29 bases left in between. CDR3 size: 22 residues.

The chain links TRBV6-5 to TRBJ1-1; 10 bases are a match to TRBD1. J was trimmed by 3 bases and V by 4 bases; bases with no gene match: 5. Germline V gene sequence: CDR1 MNHEY, CDR2 SVGAGI. This CDR3 has 15 amino acids. The CDR3 sequence: CASSSGTGAHTEAFF. CDR3 nucleotide sequence: TGTGCCAGCAGTTCCGGGACAGGGGCACACACTGAAGCTTTCTTT.

This clonotype was counted a few times. The genes are TRBV5-4 and TRBJ2-5; 9 nucleotides align to TRBD1. V shed 3 bases and J 2 bases; nucleotides not matched to a gene: 11. The CDR3 spans 17 residues. Germline V gene sequence: CDR1 SGHNT, CDR2 YYREEE (reference sequence). The CDR3 spells CASSSYPPGQGQETQYF. The DNA of the CDR3 is TGTGCCAGCAGCTCATACCCTCCGGGACAGGGACAAGAGACCCAGTACTTC.

V usage is TRBV11-2 and J usage is TRBJ2-7, with TRBD2 matching 10 bases. Germline loops: CDR1 SGHAT, CDR2 FQNNGV. Trimming cost V 1 base and J 4 bases; bases outside gene matches: 7. The CDR3 extends over 16 amino acids. This CDR3 is CASSLGAASGSYEQYF. The CDR3 DNA reads as TGTGCCAGCAGCTTAGGGGCGGCTAGCGGGAGTTACGAGCAGTACTTC. Complete variable domain (other parts from reference TRBV11-2 and TRBJ2-7): EAGVAQSPRYKIIEKRQSVAFWCNPISGHATLYWYQQILGQGPKLLIQFQNNGVVDDSQLPKDRFSAERLKGVDSTLKIQPAKLEDSAVYLCASSLGAASGSYEQYFGPGTRLTVT.

This clonotype has only a few counts. The chain uses TRBV7-9 and TRBJ2-4, with D tentatively TRBD1 (6 bases). Germline loops: CDR1 SEHNR, CDR2 FQNEAQ (reference sequence). Trimming stripped 2 bases from V and 3 bases from J, with 14 bases between. The CDR3 totals 16 residues. For the CDR3, the DNA is TGTGCCAGCAGCTTAATGGAGACAGGAATCAAAAACATTCAGTACTTC. Its translation is CASSLMETGIKNIQYF.

At least ten counts were recorded for this clonotype. V and J are TRBV28 and TRBJ2-2, with D perhaps being TRBD1 or TRBD2 (5 bases each). Trimming stripped 8 bases from V and 0 bases from J, with 19 bases between. CDR3 length: 17 amino acids. CDR1 is MDHEN, CDR2 SYDVKM, per germline. The CDR3 reads CASGRPPGRTNTGELFF. Written as DNA, the CDR3 is TGTGCCAGCGGGCGTCCCCCGGGACGGACGAACACCGGGGAGCTGTTTTTT.

This clonotype was counted ten times or more. The rearrangement uses TRBV20-1 and TRBJ2-5, with TRBD1 as a possible D gene (6 bases). The CDR3 is 14 amino acids. The germline V gene encodes CDR1 DFQATT and CDR2 SNEGSKA (reference sequence). The V and J ends lost 6 bases and 5 bases respectively, with 19 bases between them. For the CDR3, the DNA is TGCAGTGCCCACCAGGGACAAGGTCGGGAGACCCAGTACTTC. This translates into CSAHQGQGRETQYF.

The genes are TRBV6-1 and TRBJ2-5; TRBD2 is a possible D gene (6 bases). CDR1 MNHNS and CDR2 SASEGT come from the germline V gene. The CDR3 is made up of 13 amino acids. The V end was cut by 7 bases, the J end by 6 bases, with 15 bases between. Here the CDR3 reads CASTYQGGQTQYF. For the CDR3, the DNA is TGTGCCAGCACCTATCAGGGAGGCCAGACCCAGTACTTC.

This clonotype was counted ten times or more. This chain connects TRBV6-5 to TRBJ2-7; 11 bases are shared with TRBD2. The V segment lost 2 bases and the J segment 0 bases; nucleotides outside the gene matches: 9. Germline CDR1 reads MNHEY; CDR2 reads SVGAGI. CDR3 length: 18 residues. The CDR3 sequence: CASSYGGLAGPDSYEQYF. CDR3 DNA sequence: TGTGCCAGCAGTTACGGCGGACTAGCGGGCCCGGACTCCTACGAGCAGTACTTC.

This clonotype has at least ten counts. This chain connects TRBV7-3 to TRBJ2-7; 14 nucleotides match TRBD2. The CDR3 covers 15 residues. V gave up 3 bases and J gave up 5 bases; unmatched junction bases: 3. Germline V gene data show CDR1 as SGHTA and CDR2 as FQGTGA. Here the CDR3 reads CASSFGLAGGDEQYF. For the CDR3, the DNA is TGTGCCAGCAGCTTTGGACTAGCGGGAGGCGACGAGCAGTACTTC.

The chain combines TRBV6-2 or TRBV6-3 with TRBJ1-1, with D perhaps TRBD1 (5 bases). V lost 2 bases and J 6 bases, leaving 10 bases between the germline ends. CDR3 length: 13 residues. Germline-derived CDR1 and CDR2 are MNHEY and SVGEGT. CDR3 nucleotide sequence: TGTGCCAGCAGTTACCCCCGGACATCTGAAGCTTTCTTT. This gives the protein CASSYPRTSEAFF.

The gene calls are TRBV7-2 and TRBJ1-2, with TRBD1 as a possible D gene (6 bases). The germline CDR1 and CDR2 sequences are SGHTA and FQGNSA. The length of the CDR3 is 14 residues. With 1 base removed from V and 8 bases from J, the gap between germline ends came to 14 bases. The CDR3 sequence: CASSLDVTGYGYTF. DNA of the CDR3: TGTGCCAGCAGCTTAGATGTTACAGGGTACGGCTACACCTTC.

This clonotype has a count of ten or more. This sequence joins TRBV28 and TRBJ2-6, with 9 bases lining up with TRBD1. The CDR3 has 17 amino acids. Germline V CDR1 and CDR2: MDHEN, SYDVKM. V was pared by 6 bases and J by 0 bases, with 6 bases of the junction left unmatched. CDR3 sequence (DNA): TGTGCCAGCAGGACAGGGGGTTTAAGCTCTGGGGCCAACGTCCTGACTTTC. Translation: CASRTGGLSSGANVLTF. Together with reference TRBV28 and TRBJ2-6, the CDR3 gives the full variable domain: DVKVTQSSRYLVKRTGEKVFLECVQDMDHENMFWYRQDPGLGLRLIYFSYDVKMKEKGDIPEGYSVSREKKERFSLILESASTNQTSMYLCASRTGGLSSGANVLTFGAGSRLTVL.

In this sample, this clonotype turned up many times. The CDR3 region has the DNA TGTGCCACCAGCGGGTTTAGCGGGAGCGCAGATACGCAGTATTTT. Its translation: CATSGFSGSADTQYF. The J gene is TRBJ2-3, the V gene TRBV15; TRBD2 aligns across 9 bases. Losses at the gene ends were 5 bases for V and 4 bases for J; bases not matched to a gene: 7. This CDR3 comprises 15 residues. The germline gives CDR1 LNHNV, CDR2 YYDKDF (reference sequence).

CDR3 protein: CASSRQDRSGTEAFF. The CDR3 DNA reads as TGTGCCAGCAGCCGACAGGACCGTTCAGGCACTGAAGCTTTCTTT. The chain recombines TRBV11-2 with TRBJ1-1, with D perhaps TRBD1 (6 bases). Trimming left V 5 bases short and J 4 bases short, with 17 bases between. Looked up from germline, CDR1 is SGHAT and CDR2 is FQNNGV. There are 15 residues in the CDR3.

This clonotype occurred many times. This chain uses TRBV11-2 with TRBJ2-2, with TRBD1 matching 7 bases. Trimming cost V 1 base and J 1 base; bases outside gene matches: 6. Per the germline V gene, CDR1 is SGHAT and CDR2 is FQNNGV. The CDR3 is 17 amino acids. DNA of the CDR3: TGTGCCAGCAGCTTAGTAGGGGGCGGCCAGAACACCGGGGAGCTGTTTTTT. This translates into CASSLVGGGQNTGELFF. Drawing the rest from reference TRBV11-2 and TRBJ2-2, the complete variable domain is EAGVAQSPRYKIIEKRQSVAFWCNPISGHATLYWYQQILGQGPKLLIQFQNNGVVDDSQLPKDRFSAERLKGVDSTLKIQPAKLEDSAVYLCASSLVGGGQNTGELFFGEGSRLTVL.

This clonotype was seen at least ten times. This chain links TRBV28 with TRBJ1-6; 7 nucleotides match TRBD1. CDR3 length: 13 residues. V lost 5 bases, J lost 10 bases, and 5 bases stayed unmatched. Per the germline V gene, CDR1 is MDHEN and CDR2 is SYDVKM. DNA of the CDR3: TGTGCCAGCAGTCCGACAGGGAGGTCACCCCTCCACTTT. Translated, it gives CASSPTGRSPLHF. The full variable domain, rest sourced from reference TRBV28 and TRBJ1-6, is DVKVTQSSRYLVKRTGEKVFLECVQDMDHENMFWYRQDPGLGLRLIYFSYDVKMKEKGDIPEGYSVSREKKERFSLILESASTNQTSMYLCASSPTGRSPLHFGNGTRLTVT.

The chain has TRBV4-2 and TRBJ2-4; TRBD1 matches at 7 bases. The CDR3 loop spans 19 amino acids. The germline V gene encodes CDR1 LGHNA and CDR2 YNFKEQ. Trimming at V came to 0 bases and at J to 4 bases, leaving 15 bases not matched to a gene. CDR3 residues: CASSQEGPGGDLLKNIQYF. CDR3 DNA sequence: TGTGCCAGCAGCCAAGAAGGGCCAGGGGGAGACTTGTTGAAAAACATTCAGTACTTC.

Many counts were recorded for this clonotype. The rearrangement uses TRBV12-3 or TRBV12-4 and TRBJ2-6; TRBD1 matches at 7 bases. J was trimmed by 6 bases and V by 3 bases; bases with no gene match: 5. The CDR3 length is 15 residues. CDR3: CASSFITGVANVLTF. CDR3 in DNA: TGTGCCAGCAGTTTTATTACAGGGGTGGCCAACGTCCTGACTTTC.

This clonotype was counted ten times or more. The chain couples TRBV7-2 to TRBJ2-2; D unresolved. With 1 base removed from V and 3 bases from J, the gap between germline ends came to 6 bases. CDR3 length equals 14 residues. Germline V gene sequence: CDR1 SGHTA, CDR2 FQGNSA. The CDR3 loop is CASSLVLHTGELFF. The CDR3 region has the DNA TGTGCCAGCAGCTTAGTGCTTCACACCGGGGAGCTGTTTTTT.

Notes on this clonotype: A much more abundant neighbour one base away suggests this may be a read error. This chain uses TRBV11-3 with TRBJ2-4; D gene uncertain. The CDR3 runs to 15 residues. Germline lookup yields CDR1 SGHNT and CDR2 YENEEA. The CDR3, as DNA: TGTGCCAGCAACTTAGATCCTTGGGTAGCTGGCATTCAGTACTTC. It is translated as CASNLDPWVAGIQYF.

This clonotype showed up many times. The gene calls are TRBV6-5 and TRBJ2-7; 7 bases map to TRBD2. Germline assignment: CDR1 MNHEY and CDR2 SVGAGI. The CDR3 has 16 amino acids. Germline trimming cut 7 bases from V and 0 bases from J; bases unmatched to any gene: 12. The CDR3 region has the DNA TGTGCCAGCACCCACTGGAGTAGCGGGTCCTCCTACGAGCAGTACTTC. It translates to CASTHWSSGSSYEQYF.

Many counts were recorded for this clonotype. The rearrangement joins TRBV6-1 to TRBJ2-7; D may be TRBD2 (5 bases). Trimming pared 1 base from V and 5 bases from J, leaving 9 bases between. This CDR3 comprises 13 residues. Germline V gene data show CDR1 as MNHNS and CDR2 as SASEGT. The chain's CDR3 is CASSEGFSDEQYF. The CDR3, as DNA: TGTGCCAGCAGTGAAGGTTTTAGCGACGAGCAGTACTTC.

This clonotype came up many times. The J gene is TRBJ1-2, the V gene TRBV6-2 or TRBV6-3, with D uncertain. The ends were cut back, 2 bases at V and 5 bases at J, with 12 bases in the middle. The CDR3 covers 14 residues. Germline CDR1 is MNHEY and CDR2 is SVGEGT. This CDR3 is CASSYRSTRYGYTF. DNA for the CDR3: TGTGCCAGCAGTTACAGGTCGACGCGATATGGCTACACCTTC.